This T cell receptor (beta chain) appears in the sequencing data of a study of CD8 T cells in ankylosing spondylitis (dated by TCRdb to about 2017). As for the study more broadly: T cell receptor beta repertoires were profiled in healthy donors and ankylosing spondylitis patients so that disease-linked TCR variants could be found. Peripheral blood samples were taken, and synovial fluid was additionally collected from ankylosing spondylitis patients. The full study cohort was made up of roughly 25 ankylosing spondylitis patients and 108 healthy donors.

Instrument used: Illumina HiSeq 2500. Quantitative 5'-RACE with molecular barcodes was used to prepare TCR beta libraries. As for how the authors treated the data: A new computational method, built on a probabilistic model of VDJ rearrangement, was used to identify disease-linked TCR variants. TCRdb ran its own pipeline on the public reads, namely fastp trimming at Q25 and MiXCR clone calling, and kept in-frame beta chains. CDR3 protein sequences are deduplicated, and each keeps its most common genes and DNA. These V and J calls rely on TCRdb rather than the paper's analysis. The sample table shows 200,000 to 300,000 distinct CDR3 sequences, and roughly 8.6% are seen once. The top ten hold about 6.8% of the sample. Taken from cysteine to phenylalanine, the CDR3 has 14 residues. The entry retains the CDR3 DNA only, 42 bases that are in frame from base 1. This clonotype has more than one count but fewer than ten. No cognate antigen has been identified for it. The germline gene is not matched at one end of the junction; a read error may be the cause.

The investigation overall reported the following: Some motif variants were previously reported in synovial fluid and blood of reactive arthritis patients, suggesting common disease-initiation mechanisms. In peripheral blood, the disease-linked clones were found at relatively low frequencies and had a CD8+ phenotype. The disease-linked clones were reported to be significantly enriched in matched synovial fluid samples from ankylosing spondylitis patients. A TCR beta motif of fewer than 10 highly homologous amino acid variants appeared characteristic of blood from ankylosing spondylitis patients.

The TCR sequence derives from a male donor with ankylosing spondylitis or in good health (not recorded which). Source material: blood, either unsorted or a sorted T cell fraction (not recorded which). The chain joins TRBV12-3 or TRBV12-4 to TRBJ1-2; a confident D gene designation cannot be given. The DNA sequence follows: TGTGCCAGCGGTTTGAAGAGCGCGAACTATGGCTACACCTTC. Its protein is CASGLKSANYGYTF.